A selection of T cell receptor beta chains follows, all from one sample in a study of blood T cell repertoires in COVID-19. Some clones are missing from TCRdb's copy, which holds only in-frame ones; the method was immunoSEQ multiplex PCR. The sample gives some 260,000 clones, about nine tenths of which show up once; more than 5% is in the top ten. Sequencing input: PBMCs or T cells enriched from blood (not recorded which). The receptors shown here come from a young woman with acute COVID-19. Each CDR3 is given without its conserved first and last residue.

>TRBV2|TRBJ2-7
ASSTSGSYEQY
>TRBV23-1|TRBJ2-4
ASSQWTGGNIQY
>TRBV2|TRBJ2-1
ASSRPSGPYNEQF
>TRBV6-6|TRBJ2-1
ASTTAGGEQF
>TRBV27|TRBJ2-7
ASSSLTYEQY
>TRBV10-3|TRBJ2-3
AISGNPGLAGDSDTQY
>TRBV6-2/TRBV6-3|TRBJ1-3
ASSYLPSGNTIY
>TRBV19|TRBJ1-5
ASSPGQFYSNQPQH
>TRBV28|TRBJ2-3
ASSQGGSTDTQY
>TRBV2|TRBJ1-2
ASSVTGQPIYGYT
>TRBV11-2|TRBJ2-7
ASSLSGNYEQY
>TRBV19|TRBJ2-1
ATGGGREVYNEQF
>TRBV19|TRBJ1-5
ASSIWGRKGQPQH
>TRBV10-3|TRBJ2-1
AVKNGGSSYNEQF
>TRBV9|TRBJ2-2
ASSVLSWGAGELF
>TRBV5-1|TRBJ1-1
ASSLADSMNTEAF
>TRBV20-1|TRBJ2-7
SASRDFSYEQY
>TRBV2|TRBJ2-7
ASSAGTALRGEQY
>TRBV12-3/TRBV12-4|TRBJ2-1
ASSFFREWF
>TRBV7-2|TRBJ2-1
ASSLIAGQYYNEQF
>TRBV6-5|TRBJ2-3
ASNREAVTDTQY
>TRBV2|TRBJ2-7
ASSPGGGAY
>TRBV7-2|TRBJ2-1
ASRLAGGPSSYNEQF